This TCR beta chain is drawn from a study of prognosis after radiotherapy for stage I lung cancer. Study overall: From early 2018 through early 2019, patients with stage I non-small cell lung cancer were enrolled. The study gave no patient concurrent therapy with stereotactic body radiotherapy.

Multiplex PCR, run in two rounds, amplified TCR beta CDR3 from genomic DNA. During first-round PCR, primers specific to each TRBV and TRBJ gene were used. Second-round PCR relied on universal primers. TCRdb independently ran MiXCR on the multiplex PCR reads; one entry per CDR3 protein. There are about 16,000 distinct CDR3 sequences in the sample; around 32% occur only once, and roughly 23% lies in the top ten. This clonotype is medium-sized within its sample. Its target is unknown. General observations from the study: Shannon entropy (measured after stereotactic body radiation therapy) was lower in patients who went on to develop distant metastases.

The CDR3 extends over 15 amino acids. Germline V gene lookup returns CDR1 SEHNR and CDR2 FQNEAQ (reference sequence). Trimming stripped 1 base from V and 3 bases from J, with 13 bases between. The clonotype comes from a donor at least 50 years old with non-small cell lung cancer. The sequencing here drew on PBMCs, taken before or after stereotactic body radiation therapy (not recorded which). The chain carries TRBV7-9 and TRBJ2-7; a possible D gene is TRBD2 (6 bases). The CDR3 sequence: CASSLVEGRGYEQYF. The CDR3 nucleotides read TGTGCCAGCAGCTTAGTGGAGGGAAGAGGCTACGAGCAGTACTTC.